The next 32 T cell receptor beta chains were all read from a single sample in a study of cytomegalovirus exposure and HLA in healthy donors. The PCR ran on 60 Vbeta and 13 Jbeta primers. Clones were read by immunoSEQ multiplex PCR, and TCRdb kept only the in-frame ones, dropping some. The data hold 100,000 to 150,000 clones, with about two thirds observed a single time. Sequencing used PBMCs. The receptors here all came from a man between 60 and 75 years old in good health and CMV-seropositive.

The chain has TRBV5-6 and TRBJ1-6; 9 bases agree with TRBD1. Trimming cost V 4 bases and J 7 bases; bases outside gene matches: 9. In germline, CDR1 is SGHDT, CDR2 YYEEEE. CDR3 size: 16 residues. The CDR3, as DNA: TGTGCCAGCAGCATTGGACAGGGGCGCAGAAATTCACCCCTCCACTTT. It specifies CASSIGQGRRNSPLHF.

The genes are TRBV11-2 and TRBJ1-1; the D gene is possibly TRBD1 (5 bases). V lost 2 bases and J lost 2, with 12 bases in between. Germline V lookup: CDR1 SGHAT, CDR2 FQNNGV. The CDR3 extends over 15 amino acids. DNA for the CDR3: TGTGCCAGCAGCTTACACGGTGGGGCCAACACTGAAGCTTTCTTT. This gives the protein CASSLHGGANTEAFF. The full variable domain, completed using reference TRBV11-2 and TRBJ1-1, is EAGVAQSPRYKIIEKRQSVAFWCNPISGHATLYWYQQILGQGPKLLIQFQNNGVVDDSQLPKDRFSAERLKGVDSTLKIQPAKLEDSAVYLCASSLHGGANTEAFFGQGTRLTVV.

This clone was counted a few times. The chain couples TRBV4-2 to TRBJ1-6; 7 bases agree with TRBD1. From germline, CDR1 is LGHNA and CDR2 YNFKEQ. The ends lost 4 bases at V and 10 bases at J; junction bases unmatched: 13. CDR3 size: 16 residues. CDR3 coding DNA: TGTGCCAGCAGCCCGAGACAGGGATCGGACAGGTCACCCCTCCACTTT. Translating gives CASSPRQGSDRSPLHF.

The V and J genes are TRBV10-3 and TRBJ2-1, with D possibly matching TRBD2 (5 bases). This CDR3 is built from 12 residues. V was cut by 6 bases and J by 7 bases, with 10 bases left in between. The germline V gene encodes CDR1 ENHRY and CDR2 SYGVKD. CDR3: CAISERENEQFF. For the CDR3, the DNA is TGTGCCATCAGCGAACGGGAAAATGAGCAGTTCTTC.

The V and J genes are TRBV10-1 and TRBJ1-1; TRBD1 matches 9 bases. Unmatched junction bases numbered 4, after V lost 6 bases and J lost 5 bases. Per germline, CDR1 WNHNN and CDR2 SYGVQD (reference sequence). CDR3 size: 13 residues. The CDR3 here is CASSLQGATEAFF. The CDR3 region has the DNA TGCGCCAGCAGCCTACAGGGGGCAACTGAAGCTTTCTTT.

CDR3 sequence reads: CASRAGTANSDYGYTF. Written as DNA, the CDR3 is TGTGCCAGCAGGGCAGGGACAGCCAACTCGGATTATGGCTACACCTTC. This chain uses TRBV4-2 with TRBJ1-2, with 7 bases aligning to TRBD1. The CDR3 is made up of 16 amino acids. The trim removed 6 bases at V and 5 bases at J, leaving 15 bases unmatched. Germline V CDR1 and CDR2: LGHNA, YNFKEQ.

The rearrangement joins TRBV6-5 to TRBJ2-5; D remains ambiguous. The DNA end is a closer match to TRBJ2-7, so the J assignment may be wrong. The CDR3 sequence is 12 residues long. CDR1 MNHEY and CDR2 SVGAGI come from the germline V gene. CDR3 nucleotides: TGTGCCAGCGGTCGGGTTTTCTACGAGCAGTACTTC. Its translation: CASGRVFYEQYF.

The genes are TRBV6-6 and TRBJ2-7, with 7 bases that match TRBD1. The CDR3 contains 14 residues. In germline, CDR1 is MNHNY, CDR2 SVGAGI (reference sequence). V dropped 6 bases and J dropped 5; count of bases not matched to a gene: 10. Written as DNA, the CDR3 is TGTGCCAGCAGACTCGGGGACAGTATCCACGAGCAGTACTTC. Its translation: CASRLGDSIHEQYF.

This sequence joins TRBV7-8 and TRBJ1-1, with TRBD1 matching over 7 bases. The CDR3 contains 13 residues. V lost 4 bases, J lost 3 bases, and 2 bases stayed unmatched. CDR1 and CDR2 from the germline V gene are SGHVS and FQNEAQ. The CDR3 sequence is CASSSQGDTEAFF. CDR3 sequence (DNA): TGTGCCAGCAGCTCCCAGGGGGACACTGAAGCTTTCTTT.

The chain is built from TRBV5-6 and TRBJ2-7; TRBD2 matches at 8 bases. The J segment lost 3 bases and the V segment lost 4 bases, leaving 9 bases of the junction unmatched. CDR1 is SGHDT, CDR2 YYEEEE, per germline. The CDR3 runs 15 residues. The CDR3 bases are TGTGCCAGCAGCCCCACGGGGGGGCGCTTCTACGAGCAGTACTTC. The encoded protein is CASSPTGGRFYEQYF.

This sequence joins TRBV5-1 and TRBJ2-2; 12 positions agree with TRBD1. Per the germline V gene, CDR1 is SGHRS and CDR2 is YFSETQ. This CDR3 comprises 15 residues. Unmatched junction bases numbered 3, after V lost 6 bases and J lost 3 bases. The DNA for the CDR3 is TGCGCCAGCACCGGGACAGGGGGCTACACCGGGGAGCTGTTTTTT. This translates into CASTGTGGYTGELFF.

J is TRBJ1-4 and V is TRBV30; a possible D gene is TRBD1 (5 bases). The length of the CDR3 is 17 residues. V was shortened by 3 bases and J by 3 bases, with 20 bases between the two germline ends. The germline gives CDR1 GTSNPN, CDR2 SVGIG (reference sequence). The CDR3 DNA reads as TGTGCCTGGAGCAGTAGCAGGGCGGATCTCGCTAATGAAAAACTGTTTTTT. Amino acids: CAWSSSRADLANEKLFF.

V and J are TRBV7-2 and TRBJ2-7, with 10 bases identical to TRBD2. V gave up 1 base and J gave up 5 bases; unmatched junction bases: 5. This CDR3 region has 15 residues. Germline V gene lookup returns CDR1 SGHTA and CDR2 FQGNSA. CDR3 coding DNA: TGTGCCAGCAGCTTAGGGCCTAGCGGGGGCAACGAGCAGTACTTC. This translates into CASSLGPSGGNEQYF.

The chain recombines TRBV15 with TRBJ1-4; D possibly corresponds to TRBD1 (5 bases). The germline V gene has CDR1 LNHNV and CDR2 YYDKDF (reference sequence). CDR3 length equals 15 residues. V lost 1 base to trimming and J lost 0 bases, with 6 bases between them. For the CDR3, the DNA is TGTGCCACCAGCAGAGGGGGGGCAACTAATGAAAAACTGTTTTTT. Its protein product is CATSRGGATNEKLFF.

This clone was picked up one time. This chain links TRBV5-1 with TRBJ2-5; 8 bases are shared with TRBD1. The V gene end was trimmed by 0 bases and the J gene end by 5 bases; junction bases not matched to a gene: 9. CDR3 length: 16 residues. Germline assignment: CDR1 SGHRS and CDR2 YFSETQ. CDR3 residues: CASSLAGTGGSETQYF. Written as DNA, the CDR3 is TGCGCCAGCAGCTTGGCCGGGACAGGTGGGTCGGAGACCCAGTACTTC.

The chain links TRBV28 to TRBJ1-2; possibly TRBD1 for D (6 bases). Germline-derived CDR1 and CDR2 are MDHEN and SYDVKM. V was cut by 5 bases and J by 1 base, with 11 bases left in between. CDR3 length: 14 residues. CDR3 DNA: TGTGCCAGCAGTCTAACAGGGTATAACTATGGCTACACCTTC. Translated: CASSLTGYNYGYTF.

Only a few counts were recorded for this clone. J is TRBJ1-6 and V is TRBV2; D possibly corresponds to TRBD1 (6 bases). Germline V gene sequence: CDR1 SNHLY, CDR2 FYNNEI. The CDR3 loop spans 13 amino acids. Trimming left V 10 bases short and J 7 bases short, with 14 bases between. The CDR3 protein is CANRRDNNSPLHF. Here the CDR3 DNA reads TGTGCCAACCGTCGGGACAACAATTCACCCCTCCACTTT.

The chain links TRBV2 to TRBJ2-7, with 9 bases aligning to TRBD1. Germline CDR1 is SNHLY and CDR2 is FYNNEI. With 0 bases clipped from V and 5 bases from J, the junction kept 8 bases outside the gene matches. The CDR3 is 16 amino acids. The CDR3 spells CASSEAGQGRLHEQYF. CDR3 nucleotides: TGTGCCAGCAGTGAAGCGGGACAGGGACGCCTCCACGAGCAGTACTTC.

This clone was recorded once. The CDR3 DNA reads as TGTGCCAGCAGCACCGAAGGACAGGCCATTTATGGCTACACCTTC. It codes for CASSTEGQAIYGYTF. The V call is TRBV7-9, the J call TRBJ1-2; 7 positions match TRBD1. The V gene's germline CDR1 is SEHNR and CDR2 FQNEAQ (reference sequence). This CDR3 region has 15 residues. Trimming at V came to 5 bases and at J to 5 bases, leaving 11 bases not matched to a gene.

J is TRBJ2-3 and V is TRBV25-1, with D hard to call. The germline V and J ends were trimmed by 6 bases and 6 bases, with 4 bases remaining between them. CDR1 and CDR2 from the germline V gene are MGHDK and SYGVNS. The CDR3 totals 10 residues. The chain's CDR3 is CASRQDTQYF. The CDR3 bases are TGTGCCAGCAGACAGGATACGCAGTATTTT.

The chain combines TRBV6-6 with TRBJ2-3; possible D gene TRBD1, 7 bases. The CDR3 has 15 residues. Trimming took 4 bases from V and 0 from J, leaving 11 bases between them. Germline V gene data show CDR1 as MNHNY and CDR2 as SVGAGI (reference sequence). CDR3 DNA: TGTGCCAGCAGTTGGAGGGACAGTAGCACAGATACGCAGTATTTT. This translates into CASSWRDSSTDTQYF.

This chain connects TRBV18 to TRBJ2-6; TRBD1 matches 9 bases. V shed 0 bases, J shed 0 bases, and the junction held 12 bases outside the gene matches. The CDR3 runs to 21 residues. The V gene's germline CDR1 is KGHSH and CDR2 LQKENI. CDR3 protein: CASSPPKRLGQGNSGANVLTF. The CDR3 DNA is TGTGCCAGCTCACCACCCAAAAGGCTGGGACAGGGAAACTCTGGGGCCAACGTCCTGACTTTC.

This clone was seen at least ten times. The rearrangement uses TRBV4-1 and TRBJ2-1, with D perhaps matching TRBD2 (5 bases). The CDR3 has 14 amino acids. Germline V gives CDR1 MGHRA, CDR2 YSYEKL. V was cut by 1 base and J by 10 bases, with 14 bases left in between. The CDR3 DNA sequence: TGCGCCAGCAGCCAAGCGTATAACCCGGGGGAGCAGTTCTTC. As protein: CASSQAYNPGEQFF.

The chain combines TRBV7-9 with TRBJ2-6; D is unresolved. This CDR3 has 14 amino acids. Germline V gene data show CDR1 as SEHNR and CDR2 as FQNEAQ (reference sequence). Trimming took 7 bases from V and 0 from J, leaving 7 bases between them. The CDR3 DNA reads as TGTGCCAGCACCCATTTCTCTGGGGCCAACGTCCTGACTTTC. Translating it yields CASTHFSGANVLTF.

The rearrangement uses TRBV13 and TRBJ2-3, with D tentatively TRBD1 (6 bases). Germline assignment: CDR1 PRHDT and CDR2 FYEKMQ (reference sequence). The CDR3 is 17 amino acids. The ends were cut back, 4 bases at V and 2 bases at J, with 19 bases in the middle. CDR3 coding DNA: TGTGCCAGCAGCTCCTCGGGGTGGCAGGGGCCCACAGATACGCAGTATTTT. This encodes CASSSSGWQGPTDTQYF.

This clone was recorded a few times. The chain employs TRBV4-1 and TRBJ2-7; 8 bases line up with TRBD1. This CDR3 has 14 residues. V was pared by 2 bases and J by 3 bases, with 3 bases of the junction left unmatched. CDR1 is MGHRA and CDR2 is YSYEKL in the germline V gene. DNA of the CDR3: TGCGCCAGCAGCCAATTGACAGGGGACTACGAGCAGTACTTC. It translates to CASSQLTGDYEQYF.

The chain carries TRBV27 and TRBJ1-4; unclear D gene. Trimming pared 2 bases from V and 4 bases from J, leaving 8 bases between. CDR1 MNHEY and CDR2 SMNVEV come from the germline V gene (reference sequence). The CDR3 is 14 amino acids. The CDR3 region has the DNA TGTGCCAGCAGTTTAGATTCAGTTAATGAAAAACTGTTTTTT. Translating gives CASSLDSVNEKLFF.

The chain carries TRBV27 and TRBJ1-4; 9 bases line up with TRBD1. Germline V gene sequence: CDR1 MNHEY, CDR2 SMNVEV (reference sequence). The CDR3 runs to 15 residues. V gave up 6 bases and J gave up 7 bases; unmatched junction bases: 9. The CDR3 nucleotides read TGTGCCAGCAGCCTACAGGGGGCGATTGGTGAAAAACTGTTTTTT. It codes for CASSLQGAIGEKLFF.

The rearrangement joins TRBV28 to TRBJ1-2, with D unclear. The CDR3 is 14 amino acids. Germline assignment: CDR1 MDHEN and CDR2 SYDVKM. The V gene lost 5 bases and the J gene lost 2 bases, with 12 bases spanning the gap. Here the CDR3 DNA reads TGTGCCAGCAGTCAAGGCGGCAGAAACTATGGCTACACCTTC. The encoded protein is CASSQGGRNYGYTF.

The chain links TRBV7-3 to TRBJ2-2; 7 nucleotides agree with TRBD2. CDR1 SGHTA and CDR2 FQGTGA come from the germline V gene. The CDR3 runs to 16 residues. The V segment lost 5 bases and the J segment 3 bases; nucleotides outside the gene matches: 9. As DNA, the CDR3 is TGTGCCAGCAGCAGAGGCGGGAGCGCGGACACCGGGGAGCTGTTTTTT. Translation: CASSRGGSADTGELFF.

The CDR3 reads CASSGTGSAEAFF. CDR3 nucleotides: TGTGCCAGCAGTGGGACAGGGAGTGCTGAAGCTTTCTTT. The V and J genes are TRBV2 and TRBJ1-1, with 8 nucleotides matching TRBD1. From germline, CDR1 is SNHLY and CDR2 FYNNEI. CDR3 length: 13 residues. After removal of 4 bases from V and 6 bases from J, the junction contained 4 bases not matched to a gene.

This clone was counted between two and nine times. The chain links TRBV28 to TRBJ2-3; 7 bases are shared with TRBD2. The CDR3 is 15 residues long. Germline V gene sequence: CDR1 MDHEN, CDR2 SYDVKM. V shed 7 bases, J shed 1 base, and the junction held 8 bases outside the gene matches. The CDR3 spells CASTPSGDRTDTQYF. CDR3 sequence (DNA): TGTGCCAGCACCCCCAGCGGGGACCGCACAGATACGCAGTATTTT.